The sample holds many counts of the clone carrying this T cell receptor (beta chain). Its target is not known. The source of the sample is a study of early T cells in non-severe SARS-CoV-2 infection. Overall study: The chains were unpaired, and the sequenced material was bulk RNA from unsorted whole blood.

Findings of the study overall: Reliance on VDJdb matching favored anti-spike CD8 responses; private and CD4 specificities were missed.

Unique molecular identifier tags were affixed to discrete cDNA molecules. TCRdb analysed the 5' RACE reads with MiXCR anew, one entry per CDR3 protein. The sample has some 33,000 distinct CDR3 sequences, approximately 5% seen once. This sequence was found in an adult who was a healthcare worker with PCR-confirmed SARS-CoV-2 infection or an uninfected control (not recorded which). Sequencing was performed on whole blood.

CDR3: CAILQGCEQYF. CDR3 nucleotide sequence: TGTGCCATCCTACAGGGATGCGAGCAGTACTTC. The genes are TRBV6-4 and TRBJ2-7; a weak D match, TRBD1 (6 bases). In germline, CDR1 is MRHNA, CDR2 SNTAGT. This CDR3 has 11 amino acids. V was shortened by 10 bases and J by 6 bases, with 13 bases between the two germline ends.